The source of this TCR beta chain is a study of OX40 agonist ivuxolimab in advanced cancers. Study as a whole: Of the patients, three showed partial responses, one with hepatocellular carcinoma and two with cutaneous melanoma. Study outcomes and limitations: Dose levels from 0.1 to 3.0 mg/kg saw CD4+ and CD8+ blood T cells expand clonally by week 6.

Assay used: immunoSEQ multiplex PCR; TCRdb lists only in-frame clones, some missing. The table has under 70,000 clones, approximately 83% seen once. A note on this clone: Its antigen remains unidentified.

Deletions cut 4 bases from V and 5 bases from J, with 17 bases between. The CDR3 is 16 residues long. CDR1 is LNHDA, CDR2 SQIVND, per germline (reference sequence). V gene TRBV19 combines with J gene TRBJ2-2, with a possible D match to TRBD1 (7 bases). This receptor was identified in an adult with an advanced solid tumor such as melanoma, head and neck, liver or kidney cancer. Here the sequenced sample was CD4+ or CD8+ T cells sorted from blood, taken in a trial of the OX40 agonist ivuxolimab. In DNA form, the CDR3 reads TGTGCCAGTAGTAACCATTACAGGGGAGGAACCGGGGAGCTGTTTTTT. Translation: CASSNHYRGGTGELFF.